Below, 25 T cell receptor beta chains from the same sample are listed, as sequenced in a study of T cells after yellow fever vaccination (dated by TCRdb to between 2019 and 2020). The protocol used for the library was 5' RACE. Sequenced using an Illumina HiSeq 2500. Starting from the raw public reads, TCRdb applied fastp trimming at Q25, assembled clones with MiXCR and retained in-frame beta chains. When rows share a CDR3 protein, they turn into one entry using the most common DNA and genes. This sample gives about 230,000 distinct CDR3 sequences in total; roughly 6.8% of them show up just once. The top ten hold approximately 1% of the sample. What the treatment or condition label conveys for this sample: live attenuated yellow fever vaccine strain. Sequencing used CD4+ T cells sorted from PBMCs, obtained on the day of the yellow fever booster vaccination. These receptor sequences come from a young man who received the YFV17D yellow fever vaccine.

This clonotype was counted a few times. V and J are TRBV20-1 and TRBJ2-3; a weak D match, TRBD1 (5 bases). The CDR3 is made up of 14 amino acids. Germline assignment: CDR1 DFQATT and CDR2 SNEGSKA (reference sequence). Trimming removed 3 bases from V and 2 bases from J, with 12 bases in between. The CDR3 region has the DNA TGCAGTGCTAGGGGGATAGGGGCCACAGATACGCAGTATTTT. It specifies CSARGIGATDTQYF.

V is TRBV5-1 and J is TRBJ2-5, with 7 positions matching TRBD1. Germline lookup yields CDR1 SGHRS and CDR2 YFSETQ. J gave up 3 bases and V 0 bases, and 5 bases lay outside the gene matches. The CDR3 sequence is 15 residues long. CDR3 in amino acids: CASSLAGTEEETQYF. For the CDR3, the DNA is TGCGCCAGCAGCTTGGCCGGGACAGAAGAAGAGACCCAGTACTTC.

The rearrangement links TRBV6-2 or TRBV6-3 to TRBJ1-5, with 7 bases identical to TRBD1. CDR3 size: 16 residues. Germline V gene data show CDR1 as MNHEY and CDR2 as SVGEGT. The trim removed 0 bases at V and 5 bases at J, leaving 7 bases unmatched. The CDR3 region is CASSYSAGQTHQPQHF. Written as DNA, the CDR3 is TGTGCCAGCAGTTACTCGGCGGGACAGACGCATCAGCCCCAGCATTTT.

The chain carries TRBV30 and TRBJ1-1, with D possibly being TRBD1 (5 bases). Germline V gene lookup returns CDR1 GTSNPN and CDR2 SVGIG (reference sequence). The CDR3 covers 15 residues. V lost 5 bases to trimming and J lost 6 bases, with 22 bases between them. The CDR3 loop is CAWEGRRTLLAEAFF. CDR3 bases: TGTGCCTGGGAGGGGCGGCGGACCCTTCTCGCTGAAGCTTTCTTT. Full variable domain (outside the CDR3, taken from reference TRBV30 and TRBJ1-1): SQTIHQWPATLVQPVGSPLSLECTVEGTSNPNLYWYRQAAGRGLQLLFYSVGIGQISSEVPQNLSASRPQDRQFILSSKKLLLSDSGFYLCAWEGRRTLLAEAFFGQGTRLTVV.

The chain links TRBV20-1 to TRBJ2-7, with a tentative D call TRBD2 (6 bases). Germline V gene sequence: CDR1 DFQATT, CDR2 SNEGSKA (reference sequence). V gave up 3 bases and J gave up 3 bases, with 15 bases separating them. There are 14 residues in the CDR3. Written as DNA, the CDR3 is TGCAGTGCTAGGGGGGTGGGAGGCAGCTACGAGCAGTACTTC. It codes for CSARGVGGSYEQYF.

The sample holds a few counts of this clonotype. CDR3 region: CASSLAKYEQYF. The CDR3 DNA sequence: TGTGCCAGCAGTTTAGCGAAGTACGAGCAGTACTTC. This sequence joins TRBV12-3 or TRBV12-4 and TRBJ2-7; D not resolved. This CDR3 spans 12 amino acids. V was shortened by 0 bases and J by 4 bases, with 4 bases between the two germline ends.

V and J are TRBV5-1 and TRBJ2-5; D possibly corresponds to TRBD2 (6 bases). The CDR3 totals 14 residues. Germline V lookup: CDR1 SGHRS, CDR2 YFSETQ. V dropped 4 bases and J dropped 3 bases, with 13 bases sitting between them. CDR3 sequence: CASSPPRREETQYF. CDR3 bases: TGCGCCAGCAGCCCCCCCAGGAGGGAAGAGACCCAGTACTTC.

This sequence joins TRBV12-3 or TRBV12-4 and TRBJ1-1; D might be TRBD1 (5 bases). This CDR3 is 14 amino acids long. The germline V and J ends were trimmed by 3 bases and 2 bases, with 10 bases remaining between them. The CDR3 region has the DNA TGTGCCAGCAGTTTCCGGGACTTCAACACTGAAGCTTTCTTT. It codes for CASSFRDFNTEAFF.

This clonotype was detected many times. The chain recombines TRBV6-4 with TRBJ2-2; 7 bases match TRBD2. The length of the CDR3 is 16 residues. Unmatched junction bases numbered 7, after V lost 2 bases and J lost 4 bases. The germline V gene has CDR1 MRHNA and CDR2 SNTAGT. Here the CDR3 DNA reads TGTGCCAGCAGTGACAGCCCTAGCGGAACCACCGGGGAGCTGTTTTTT. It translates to CASSDSPSGTTGELFF.

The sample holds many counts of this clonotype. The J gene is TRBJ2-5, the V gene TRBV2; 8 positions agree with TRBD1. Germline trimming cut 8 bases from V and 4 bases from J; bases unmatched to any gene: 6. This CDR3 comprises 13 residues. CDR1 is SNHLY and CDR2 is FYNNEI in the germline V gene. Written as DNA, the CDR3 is TGTGCCAGCTGGGCAGGGGGCCTAGAGACCCAGTACTTC. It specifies CASWAGGLETQYF.

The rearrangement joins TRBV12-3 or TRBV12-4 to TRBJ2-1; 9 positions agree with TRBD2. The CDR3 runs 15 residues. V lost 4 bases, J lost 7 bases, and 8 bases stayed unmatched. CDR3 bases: TGTGCCAGCAGTTCGCCTAGCGGGGCACGGAATGAGCAGTTCTTC. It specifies CASSSPSGARNEQFF.

The CDR3, as DNA: TGTGCCAGCAGCCGCCTTGGACAGAGCACAGATACGCAGTATTTT. Its translation: CASSRLGQSTDTQYF. V and J are TRBV6-1 and TRBJ2-3, with D tentatively TRBD1 (6 bases). Germline loops: CDR1 MNHNS, CDR2 SASEGT. The V end was cut by 6 bases, the J end by 0 bases, with 13 bases between. The CDR3 contains 15 residues.

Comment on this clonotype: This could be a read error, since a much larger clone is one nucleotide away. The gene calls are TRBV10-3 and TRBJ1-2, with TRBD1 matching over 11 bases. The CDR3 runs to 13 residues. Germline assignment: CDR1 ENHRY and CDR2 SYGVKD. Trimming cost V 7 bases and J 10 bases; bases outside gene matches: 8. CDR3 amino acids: CAIKGGQGEVYTF. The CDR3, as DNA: TGTGCCATCAAGGGGGGACAGGGGGAAGTCTACACCTTC.

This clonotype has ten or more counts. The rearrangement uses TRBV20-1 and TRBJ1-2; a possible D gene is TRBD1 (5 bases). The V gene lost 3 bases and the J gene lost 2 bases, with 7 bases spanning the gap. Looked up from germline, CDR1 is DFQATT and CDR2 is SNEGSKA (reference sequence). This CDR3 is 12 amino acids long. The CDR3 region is CSARTENYGYTF. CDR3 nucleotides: TGCAGTGCTAGGACAGAAAACTATGGCTACACCTTC.

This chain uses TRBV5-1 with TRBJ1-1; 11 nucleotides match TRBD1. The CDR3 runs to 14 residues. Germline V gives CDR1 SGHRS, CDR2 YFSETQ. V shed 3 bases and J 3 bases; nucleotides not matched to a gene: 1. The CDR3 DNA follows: TGCGCCAGCAGCTCGGACAGGGGGCACACTGAAGCTTTCTTT. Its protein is CASSSDRGHTEAFF. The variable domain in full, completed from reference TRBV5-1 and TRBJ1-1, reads KAGVTQTPRYLIKTRGQQVTLSCSPISGHRSVSWYQQTPGQGLQFLFEYFSETQRNKGNFPGRFSGRQFSNSRSEMNVSTLELGDSALYLCASSSDRGHTEAFFGQGTRLTVV.

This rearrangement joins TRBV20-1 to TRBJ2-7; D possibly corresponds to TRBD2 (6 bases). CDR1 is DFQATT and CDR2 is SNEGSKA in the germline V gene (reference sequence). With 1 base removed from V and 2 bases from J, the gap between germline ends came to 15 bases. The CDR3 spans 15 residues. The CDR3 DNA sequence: TGCAGTGCTAGAGTGGATGCGGGATCCCCCTACGAGCAGTACTTC. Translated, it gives CSARVDAGSPYEQYF.

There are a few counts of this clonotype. The CDR3 here is CASNSGSGSTGELFF. In DNA form, the CDR3 reads TGTGCCAGCAATTCGGGGAGCGGGAGCACCGGGGAGCTGTTTTTT. The chain carries TRBV7-6 and TRBJ2-2; 8 bases agree with TRBD2. V lost 7 bases, J lost 4 bases, and 8 bases stayed unmatched. The germline CDR1 and CDR2 sequences are SGHVS and FNYEAQ. The CDR3 has 15 amino acids.

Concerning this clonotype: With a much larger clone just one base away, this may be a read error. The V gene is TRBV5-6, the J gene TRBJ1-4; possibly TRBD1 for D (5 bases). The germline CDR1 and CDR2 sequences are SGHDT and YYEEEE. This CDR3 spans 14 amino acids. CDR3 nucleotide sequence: TGTGCCGGCAGCTGGAGGGGCGCGGGTGAAAAACTGTTTTTT. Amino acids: CAGSWRGAGEKLFF.

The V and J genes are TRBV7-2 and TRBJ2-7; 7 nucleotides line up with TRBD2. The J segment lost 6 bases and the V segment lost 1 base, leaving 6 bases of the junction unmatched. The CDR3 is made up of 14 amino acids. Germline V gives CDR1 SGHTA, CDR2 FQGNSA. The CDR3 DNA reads TGTGCCAGCAGCTTAGGAGGATCGGGGGGCGAGCAGTACTTC. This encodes CASSLGGSGGEQYF.

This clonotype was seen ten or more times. CDR3 protein: CASSQRTSGTLYNEQFF. The CDR3 coding sequence is TGTGCCAGCAGCCAAAGGACTAGCGGGACTCTCTACAATGAGCAGTTCTTC. This sequence joins TRBV3-1 and TRBJ2-1; TRBD2 matches 12 bases. V shed 2 bases and J 3 bases; nucleotides not matched to a gene: 5. The germline gives CDR1 LGHDT, CDR2 YNNKEL (reference sequence). CDR3 length: 17 residues.

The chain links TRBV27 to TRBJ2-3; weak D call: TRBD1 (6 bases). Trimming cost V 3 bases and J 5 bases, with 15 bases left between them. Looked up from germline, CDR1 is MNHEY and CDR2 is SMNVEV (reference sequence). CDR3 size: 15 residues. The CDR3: CASSFWVGAEDTQYF. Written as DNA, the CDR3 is TGTGCCAGCAGTTTTTGGGTGGGGGCCGAAGATACGCAGTATTTT.

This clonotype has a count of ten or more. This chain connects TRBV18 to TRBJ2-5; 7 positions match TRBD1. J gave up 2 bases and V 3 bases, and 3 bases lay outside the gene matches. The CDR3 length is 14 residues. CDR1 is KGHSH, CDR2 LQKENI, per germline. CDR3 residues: CASSPTRGQETQYF. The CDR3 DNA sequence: TGTGCCAGCTCACCGACCAGGGGGCAAGAGACCCAGTACTTC.

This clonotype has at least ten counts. CDR3 nucleotide sequence: TGTGCCAGCTCACCCGGCGGTAGCTCCTACAATGAGCAGTTCTTC. Amino acids: CASSPGGSSYNEQFF. The rearrangement joins TRBV18 to TRBJ2-1; unclear D gene. Trimming cost V 3 bases and J 0 bases, with 9 bases left between them. Germline V lookup: CDR1 KGHSH, CDR2 LQKENI. This CDR3 contains 15 residues.

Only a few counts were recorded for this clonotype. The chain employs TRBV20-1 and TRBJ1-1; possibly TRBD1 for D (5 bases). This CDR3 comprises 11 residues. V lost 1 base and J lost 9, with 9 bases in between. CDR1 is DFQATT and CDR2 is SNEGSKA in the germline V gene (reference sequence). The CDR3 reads CSARGTGQAFF. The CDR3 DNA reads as TGCAGTGCTAGAGGTACAGGCCAAGCTTTCTTT.

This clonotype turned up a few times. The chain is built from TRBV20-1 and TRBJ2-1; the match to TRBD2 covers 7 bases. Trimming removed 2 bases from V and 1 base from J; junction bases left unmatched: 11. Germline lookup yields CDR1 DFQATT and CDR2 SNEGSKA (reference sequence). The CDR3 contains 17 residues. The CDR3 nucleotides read TGCAGTGCTAGATCCAATAGCGGGCTCCGGTCCTACAATGAGCAGTTCTTC. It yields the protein CSARSNSGLRSYNEQFF.